This entry concerns a single TCR beta chain. The antigen is unknown. The CDR3 length is 14 residues. V trimming: 5 bases; J trimming: 4 bases; junction bases outside the gene matches: 3. Germline CDR1 and CDR2: SGHVS and FNYEAQ. Sequencing used immunoSEQ multiplex PCR; TCRdb keeps in-frame clones, though not all of them. The table lists about 130,000 clones, around 81% of them singletons. The data were obtained in a study of radiation and T cells in renal cell carcinoma. Overall study results and limits: No pretreatment tumor biopsies were available for baseline clonotypes. Top tumor clonotypes rose in blood 2 weeks post-radiation, then contracted.

Noted time point: blood 2 weeks post-SBRT. Treatment defined: 15 Gy SBRT to primary tumor, nephrectomy 4 weeks later. This renal cell carcinoma was of the clear cell type. Sequencing used blood, obtained from a patient whose treatment included radiotherapy and nephrectomy. This clonotype was obtained from a man between 50 and 59 years old with renal cell carcinoma. This sequence joins TRBV7-6 and TRBJ1-1; the match to TRBD1 covers 11 bases. This CDR3 reads CASSPGTGGTEAFF. Here the CDR3 DNA reads TGTGCCAGCAGCCCAGGGACAGGGGGCACTGAAGCTTTCTTT. Full variable domain (remainder filled in from reference TRBV7-6 and TRBJ1-1): GAGVSQSPRYKVTKRGQDVALRCDPISGHVSLYWYRQALGQGPEFLTYFNYEAQQDKSGLPNDRFSAERPEGSISTLTIQRTEQRDSAMYRCASSPGTGGTEAFFGQGTRLTVV.